A single sample is the source of the 8 T cell receptor beta chains below, sequenced in a study of T cells and Merkel cell carcinoma outcomes. Here immunoSEQ multiplex PCR was the method, and the copy in TCRdb shows in-frame clones only, minus some. The sample has roughly 3,300 clones, approximately 92% seen once. Source material: tumor tissue from Merkel cell carcinoma. The source of these receptors is a human donor with Merkel cell carcinoma.

The V call is TRBV11-2, the J call TRBJ1-2; weak D call: TRBD1 (6 bases). The V and J ends lost 1 base and 6 bases respectively, with 9 bases between them. The germline CDR1 and CDR2 sequences are SGHAT and FQNNGV. CDR3 length: 13 amino acids. The CDR3 loop reads CASSLAGGDGYTF. In DNA form, the CDR3 reads TGTGCCAGCAGCTTAGCGGGGGGCGATGGCTACACCTTC.

The chain links TRBV6-1 to TRBJ1-4, with D uncertain. From germline, CDR1 is MNHNS and CDR2 SASEGT. V lost 3 bases to trimming and J lost 10 bases, with 6 bases between them. The CDR3 is made up of 11 amino acids. This CDR3 is CASSDLGKLFF. The CDR3 DNA sequence: TGTGCCAGCAGTGACTTAGGAAAACTGTTTTTT.

The rearrangement uses TRBV11-2 and TRBJ2-5, with 7 bases that match TRBD1. The germline gives CDR1 SGHAT, CDR2 FQNNGV. The CDR3 is 18 residues long. The V gene end was trimmed by 1 base and the J gene end by 1 base; junction bases not matched to a gene: 12. The chain's CDR3 is CASSLGQSSQGVQETQYF. CDR3 DNA sequence: TGTGCCAGCAGCTTAGGCCAAAGCAGTCAGGGGGTCCAAGAGACCCAGTACTTC.

The V call is TRBV7-3, the J call TRBJ2-1; 10 nucleotides match TRBD2. The CDR3 has 16 residues. The V segment lost 3 bases and the J segment 6 bases; nucleotides outside the gene matches: 8. Germline-derived CDR1 and CDR2 are SGHTA and FQGTGA. CDR3 sequence: CASSFGLAGVSNEQFF. Here the CDR3 DNA reads TGTGCCAGCAGCTTTGGTCTAGCGGGAGTATCCAATGAGCAGTTCTTC.

The chain joins TRBV7-2 to TRBJ2-1, with 8 bases matching TRBD1. CDR1 and CDR2 from the germline V gene are SGHTA and FQGNSA. J was trimmed by 0 bases and V by 5 bases; bases with no gene match: 3. CDR3 length: 15 residues. CDR3 nucleotide sequence: TGTGCCAGCAGCCCTGGACAGGGCTCCTACAATGAGCAGTTCTTC. This codes for CASSPGQGSYNEQFF.

The rearrangement uses TRBV30 and TRBJ2-7, with a tentative D call TRBD2 (5 bases). Germline assignment: CDR1 GTSNPN and CDR2 SVGIG (reference sequence). V lost 3 bases, J lost 4 bases, and 16 bases lay in between. This CDR3 region has 14 residues. This chain's CDR3 is CAWRTSSARYEQYF. The CDR3 bases are TGTGCCTGGAGAACTAGTTCGGCAAGATACGAGCAGTACTTC. Using reference TRBV30 and TRBJ2-7 for the parts outside the CDR3, the full variable domain is SQTIHQWPATLVQPVGSPLSLECTVEGTSNPNLYWYRQAAGRGLQLLFYSVGIGQISSEVPQNLSASRPQDRQFILSSKKLLLSDSGFYLCAWRTSSARYEQYFGPGTRLTVT.

The rearrangement uses TRBV5-6 and TRBJ2-7; 12 bases line up with TRBD2. The CDR3 contains 15 residues. With V trimmed by 4 bases and J by 4 bases, 6 bases remained unmatched. From germline, CDR1 is SGHDT and CDR2 YYEEEE. The CDR3 DNA reads TGTGCCAGCAGCGGACTGACTAGCGGGAGATACGAGCAGTACTTC. This codes for CASSGLTSGRYEQYF.

The chain links TRBV4-1 to TRBJ1-1; D gene ambiguous. V shed 0 bases and J shed 1 base, with 9 bases lying between them. The CDR3 runs to 15 residues. CDR1 is MGHRA and CDR2 is YSYEKL in the germline V gene. The CDR3 loop reads CASSQEWRGNTEAFF. The CDR3 bases are TGCGCCAGCAGCCAAGAATGGCGGGGGAACACTGAAGCTTTCTTT.